This record looks at one T cell receptor (beta chain) sequence and its context. Its antigen is still unknown. Replicate PCRs run on sorted subsets employed around 200 ng DNA, some 33,000 T cell genomes. Repertoires were generated with immunoSEQ multiplex PCR, while TCRdb's copy carries only in-frame clones and drops some. Of some 2.1 million clones listed, over 85% are singletons. The sample comes from a study of shared clonotypes between healthy human individuals. In the study overall: Donors had three CD4 naive, three CD4 memory, two CD8 naive and one CD8 memory plate apiece.

Naive CD8 cells comprised CD45RO-negative, CCR7-positively selected cells, excluding terminally differentiated effector memory CD45RA+ cells. Broader study findings: Incomplete sequencing of sorted subsets was indicated by rarefaction despite large depth. Sequencing depth was expected to affect clonotype sharing among donors.

CDR3 length equals 19 residues. Deletions cut 0 bases from V and 5 bases from J, with 22 bases between. Germline V gene sequence: CDR1 SGHDN, CDR2 FVKESK. The TCR comes from a man between 18 and 35 years old in good health. The sample taken for sequencing was naive CD8+ T cells sorted from blood. V is TRBV14 and J is TRBJ2-2; D may correspond to TRBD1 or TRBD2 (5 bases each). CDR3 loop: CASSQDIGQGVAWTGELFF. The DNA for the CDR3 is TGTGCCAGCAGCCAAGATATCGGACAAGGGGTAGCGTGGACCGGGGAGCTGTTTTTT.